What follows are 17 T cell receptor beta chains derived from one specimen sequenced in a study of breast tumors, draining lymph nodes, adjacent tissues listed by TCRdb under 2016. The lymph node samples were taken from the axillary draining lymph nodes of breast cancer patients. The method was multiplex PCR. Instrument used: Illumina HiSeq 2000. TCRdb cleaned the public reads at Q25 with fastp, built clones with MiXCR and kept in-frame beta chains. Rows matching on CDR3 protein sequence are summarized as one entry with the most common DNA and genes. The sample table contains about 270,000 distinct CDR3 sequences; only one count was recorded for under 35% of them. The ten largest clonotypes hold roughly 1.2% of the sample. Source material: axillary lymph node tissue. Receptor source: a female donor with breast cancer. Some clones in this sample may be carry-over from other donors' samples.

This clonotype was detected many times. The chain has TRBV19 and TRBJ2-3, with 10 bases that match TRBD2. The CDR3 spans 17 residues. Germline loops: CDR1 LNHDA, CDR2 SQIVND (reference sequence). The ends lost 8 bases at V and 5 bases at J; junction bases unmatched: 16. CDR3 protein: CASRHQREGGGGDTQYF. The CDR3 region has the DNA TGTGCCAGTCGGCATCAGCGGGAGGGCGGGGGTGGAGATACGCAGTATTTT.

This clonotype was picked up a small number of times. V is TRBV30 and J is TRBJ2-7; a possible D gene is TRBD2 (5 bases). Germline V gives CDR1 GTSNPN, CDR2 SVGIG (reference sequence). This CDR3 is 12 amino acids long. V dropped 3 bases and J dropped 3 bases, with 9 bases sitting between them. The CDR3 is CAWRREGYEQYF. The DNA for the CDR3 is TGTGCCTGGAGGAGGGAAGGCTACGAGCAGTACTTC.

The table lists this clonotype with many counts. Here the CDR3 DNA reads TGTGCCAGCAGCCTGGGGACTAGCGGGTACGCCCAGTACTTC. Encoded protein: CASSLGTSGYAQYF. The chain couples TRBV6-5 to TRBJ2-5, with 12 bases aligning to TRBD2. The CDR3 sequence is 14 residues long. CDR1 is MNHEY, CDR2 SVGAGI, per germline. V was pared by 6 bases and J by 9 bases, with 8 bases of the junction left unmatched.

This clonotype was found a few times. The rearrangement links TRBV2 to TRBJ2-2, with unresolved D. V lost 8 bases to trimming and J lost 0 bases, with 10 bases between them. The CDR3 is 14 residues long. CDR1 is SNHLY, CDR2 FYNNEI, per germline. The CDR3 is CASVEPANTGELFF. In nucleotides, the CDR3 is TGTGCCAGCGTTGAACCTGCGAACACCGGGGAGCTGTTTTTT.

This clonotype was picked up a small number of times. The chain employs TRBV7-2 and TRBJ1-1; D possibly corresponds to TRBD1 (5 bases). This CDR3 has 14 residues. V dropped 3 bases and J dropped 5 bases, with 13 bases sitting between them. CDR1 is SGHTA, CDR2 FQGNSA, per germline. CDR3 sequence reads: CASSFGALTTEAFF. In DNA, the CDR3 is TGTGCCAGCAGCTTTGGGGCCCTAACAACTGAAGCTTTCTTT.

With regard to this clonotype: Likely a read error: the CDR3 ends without its conserved phenylalanine or tryptophan. The V and J genes are TRBV20-1 and TRBJ2-5; D is undetermined. Germline CDR1 reads DFQATT; CDR2 reads SNEGSKA (reference sequence). CDR3 length: 14 amino acids. CDR3 region: CSARPAGLQGTQYL. Written as DNA, the CDR3 is TGCAGTGCTAGGCCAGCCGGGCTCCAAGGGACCCAGTACCTC.

The chain joins TRBV18 to TRBJ1-5, with unresolved D. This CDR3 is 15 amino acids long. Germline V gene data show CDR1 as KGHSH and CDR2 as LQKENI. The V end lost 2 bases, the J end lost 0 bases, and 8 bases lay between the germline ends. CDR3: CASSPLQYSNQPQHF. CDR3 coding DNA: TGTGCCAGCTCACCATTACAGTATAGCAATCAGCCCCAGCATTTT.

This clonotype has at least ten counts. CDR3 loop: CASSFSADHNEQFF. The DNA for the CDR3 is TGTGCCAGCAGCTTCTCCGCGGACCACAATGAGCAGTTCTTC. The chain carries TRBV7-3 and TRBJ2-1; D not certain. The V end lost 3 bases, the J end lost 5 bases, and 11 bases lay between the germline ends. Germline V gene lookup returns CDR1 SGHTA and CDR2 FQGTGA. The CDR3 loop spans 14 amino acids.

This clonotype showed up many times. The V and J genes are TRBV7-9 and TRBJ2-2; no reliable D call. V dropped 1 base and J dropped 9 bases, with 6 bases sitting between them. Germline V gene sequence: CDR1 SEHNR, CDR2 FQNEAQ (reference sequence). This CDR3 has 12 amino acids. DNA of the CDR3: TGTGCCAGCAGCTTAGGGTACCGGGAGCTGTTTTTT. This codes for CASSLGYRELFF. Using reference TRBV7-9 and TRBJ2-2 for the parts outside the CDR3, the full variable domain is DTGVSQNPRHKITKRGQNVTFRCDPISEHNRLYWYRQTLGQGPEFLTYFQNEAQLEKSRLLSDRFSAERPKGSFSTLEIQRTEQGDSAMYLCASSLGYRELFFGEGSRLTVL.

This clonotype was recorded many times. The V and J genes are TRBV5-5 and TRBJ2-7; D is possibly TRBD1 or TRBD2 (7 bases each). This CDR3 region has 15 residues. Germline CDR1 SGHKS, CDR2 YYEKEE (reference sequence). Trimming took off 1 base at V and 5 bases at J, with 16 bases between the two ends. CDR3 residues: CASSLSPRGGDEQYF. As DNA, the CDR3 is TGTGCCAGCAGCTTGTCACCCAGGGGGGGCGACGAGCAGTACTTC.

In regard to this clonotype: Since a much larger clone is just one base distant, this may be a read error. CDR3 DNA sequence: TGTGCCAGCAGGGGAGGGCCCCGGGACTTTAGTACGCAGCATTTT. It encodes CASRGGPRDFSTQHF. The chain has TRBV7-9 and TRBJ2-3, with a tentative D call TRBD1 (5 bases). With the DNA end fitting TRBJ1-5 better, the J assignment may be wrong. The length of the CDR3 is 15 residues. Germline V gives CDR1 SEHNR, CDR2 FQNEAQ (reference sequence).

This clonotype was recorded a few times. This chain joins TRBV5-5 and TRBJ1-1, with D unclear. Deletions cut 1 base from V and 1 base from J, with 11 bases between. Germline V gene data show CDR1 as SGHKS and CDR2 as YYEKEE (reference sequence). There are 15 residues in the CDR3. The CDR3 region is CASSLSAGGNTEAFF. Here the CDR3 DNA reads TGTGCCAGCAGCTTGTCGGCAGGAGGGAACACTGAAGCTTTCTTT.

This clonotype showed up many times. The chain combines TRBV6-5 with TRBJ1-6; D is uncertain. The CDR3 loop spans 16 amino acids. Germline assignment: CDR1 MNHEY and CDR2 SVGAGI. Trimming cost V 6 bases and J 7 bases, with 19 bases left between them. CDR3 DNA: TGTGCCAGCAGACAACTGACGGTTTCTAGCAATTCACCCCTCCACTTT. It encodes CASRQLTVSSNSPLHF.

The chain carries TRBV25-1 and TRBJ2-2; D unclear. Germline V gene lookup returns CDR1 MGHDK and CDR2 SYGVNS. The length of the CDR3 is 16 residues. Trimming left V 2 bases short and J 3 bases short, with 13 bases between. The CDR3 spells CASSEPPDRYTGELFF. The CDR3 DNA sequence: TGTGCCAGCAGTGAACCCCCCGATCGATACACCGGGGAGCTGTTTTTT.

Notes on this clonotype: This may be a read error, as it is one base from a much larger clone. This chain joins TRBV30 and TRBJ2-7, with TRBD2 matching over 8 bases. The CDR3 consists of 13 residues. Germline loops: CDR1 GTSNPN, CDR2 SVGIG (reference sequence). The CDR3 sequence: CARRRAGEGEQYF. The CDR3 coding sequence is TGTGCCCGGAGGAGAGCGGGAGAAGGAGAGCAGTACTTC. Supplemented by reference TRBV30 and TRBJ2-7, the full variable domain reads SQTIHQWPATLVQPVGSPLSLECTVEGTSNPNLYWYRQAAGRGLQLLFYSVGIGQISSEVPQNLSASRPQDRQFILSSKKLLLSDSGFYLCARRRAGEGEQYFGPGTRLTVT.

Turning to this clonotype: A much larger clone differs from this one at a single base, so this may be a read error. No conserved phenylalanine or tryptophan ends this CDR3, so it is likely a read error. V usage is TRBV7-9 and J usage is TRBJ2-7; the match to TRBD2 covers 8 bases. CDR3 length: 15 residues. The trim removed 1 base at V and 3 bases at J, leaving 5 bases unmatched. CDR1 is SEHNR, CDR2 FQNEAQ, per germline (reference sequence). As DNA, the CDR3 is TGTGCCAGCAGCTTAGTAAGCGGGAGTATCTACGAGCAGTACTCC. The encoded protein is CASSLVSGSIYEQYS.

The chain employs TRBV6-6 and TRBJ1-1; tentatively, D is TRBD1 (6 bases). In germline, CDR1 is MNHNY, CDR2 SVGAGI (reference sequence). Trimming removed 2 bases at V and 4 bases at J, with 20 bases between. This CDR3 contains 17 residues. This chain's CDR3 is CASSYTATTGIATEAFF. The CDR3 DNA reads TGTGCCAGCAGTTACACCGCGACGACAGGAATCGCCACTGAAGCTTTCTTT.